What follows describes a single T cell receptor (beta chain). Its antigen is still unknown. Germline values: CDR1 SGHRS, CDR2 YFSETQ. CDR3 length: 14 amino acids. The entry originates in a study of shared clonotypes between healthy human individuals. Overall study context: Per donor, three plates held CD4 naive cells, three held CD4 memory, two held CD8 naive and one held CD8 memory. Points from the study as a whole: The researchers took only blood, and tissue repertoires probably look different. The study generally estimated greater richness for naive than memory subsets.

In the CD4+ fraction, cells were divided into CD45RA+ naive and CD45RA-negative memory subsets. Repertoires were generated with immunoSEQ multiplex PCR, while TCRdb's copy carries only in-frame clones and drops some. This table holds around 2.5 million clones, 93% found once. This sequence was found in a man younger than 30 in good health. Some clones in this sample may be carry-over from other donors' samples. The V gene is TRBV5-1, the J gene TRBJ2-2, with D maybe TRBD1 (6 bases). The sequenced sample consisted of naive CD4+ T cells from PBMCs. Subset meaning: CD45RA+ positively selected. CDR3 in DNA: TGCGCGTCCTTTGGGACACTCAACACCGGGGAGCTGTTTTTT. It codes for CASFGTLNTGELFF.